Below, 8 T cell receptor beta chains from the same sample are listed, as sequenced in a study of beta chain features in type 1 diabetes. The investigators reverse transcribed all of the isolated RNA, so they sequenced expressed TCRB transcripts. This table comes from immunoSEQ multiplex PCR, and its TCRdb copy is limited to in-frame clones, with some not included. The sample has about 340,000 clones; approximately 8% are singletons. Material: central memory CD4+ T cells from blood. Receptor source: a woman aged 18-29 years in good health.

This clone has only a few counts. In DNA, the CDR3 is TGTGCCAGCAGTAGGAGGGAACAGGGGAGGCACGAGCAGTACTTC. It is translated as CASSRREQGRHEQYF. The chain recombines TRBV6-1 with TRBJ2-7; maybe TRBD1 (7 bases). In germline, CDR1 is MNHNS, CDR2 SASEGT. The CDR3 contains 15 residues. The V end was cut by 5 bases, the J end by 5 bases, with 19 bases between.

This sequence joins TRBV7-6 and TRBJ2-2; D tentatively fits TRBD1 or TRBD2 (5 bases each). Germline-derived CDR1 and CDR2 are SGHVS and FNYEAQ. The V and J ends lost 6 bases and 7 bases respectively, with 15 bases between them. The CDR3 totals 14 residues. The CDR3, as DNA: TGTGCCAGCAGGCCCGGGACCAGAGGCGGGGAGCTGTTTTTT. It is translated as CASRPGTRGGELFF.

This clone was observed a handful of times. The V and J genes are TRBV19 and TRBJ2-2; 14 bases match TRBD2. V was pared by 7 bases and J by 6 bases, with 4 bases of the junction left unmatched. Germline assignment: CDR1 LNHDA and CDR2 SQIVND (reference sequence). This CDR3 comprises 15 residues. CDR3 nucleotides: TGTGCCAGTAACGAGGGACTAGCGGGAGCCGGGGAGCTGTTTTTT. It yields the protein CASNEGLAGAGELFF.

The chain carries TRBV7-8 and TRBJ2-7; D tentatively reads TRBD1 or TRBD2 (6 bases each). CDR1 is SGHVS and CDR2 is FQNEAQ in the germline V gene. This CDR3 comprises 15 residues. The ends were cut back, 1 base at V and 2 bases at J, with 12 bases in the middle. The CDR3 nucleotides read TGTGCCAGCAGCTTAGGGGGGGCGATTGCCTACGAGCAGTACTTC. Translating it yields CASSLGGAIAYEQYF.

The rearrangement uses TRBV29-1 and TRBJ1-5; unclear D gene. This CDR3 region has 13 residues. Trimming removed 3 bases at V and 3 bases at J, with 9 bases between. Germline loops: CDR1 SQVTM, CDR2 ANQGSEA. CDR3: CSVDEGNNQPQHF. The CDR3 nucleotides read TGCAGCGTTGATGAGGGAAACAATCAGCCCCAGCATTTT.

This clone was seen a handful of times. The gene calls are TRBV5-6 and TRBJ1-2; 7 nucleotides match TRBD1. This CDR3 is 17 amino acids long. V gave up 2 bases and J gave up 1 base; unmatched junction bases: 11. The germline gives CDR1 SGHDT, CDR2 YYEEEE. CDR3 loop: CASSFYRDRVINYGYTF. CDR3 sequence (DNA): TGTGCCAGCAGCTTCTACCGGGACAGAGTCATTAACTATGGCTACACCTTC.

This chain links TRBV19 with TRBJ2-2; D perhaps matches TRBD2 (6 bases). The CDR3 contains 14 residues. Germline V gene sequence: CDR1 LNHDA, CDR2 SQIVND (reference sequence). Trimming removed 4 bases at V and 7 bases at J, with 13 bases between. The CDR3 coding sequence is TGTGCCAGTAGTACCCGGGAGCTCGGCGGGGAGCTGTTTTTT. Translating it yields CASSTRELGGELFF.

The chain recombines TRBV29-1 with TRBJ2-7, with 9 bases matching TRBD1. V lost 6 bases, J lost 5 bases, and 8 bases stayed unmatched. Germline lookup yields CDR1 SQVTM and CDR2 ANQGSEA. This CDR3 is built from 13 residues. The CDR3 DNA sequence: TGCAGCGTCTCCGGGACAGGGCAACACGAGCAGTACTTC. Its translation is CSVSGTGQHEQYF.